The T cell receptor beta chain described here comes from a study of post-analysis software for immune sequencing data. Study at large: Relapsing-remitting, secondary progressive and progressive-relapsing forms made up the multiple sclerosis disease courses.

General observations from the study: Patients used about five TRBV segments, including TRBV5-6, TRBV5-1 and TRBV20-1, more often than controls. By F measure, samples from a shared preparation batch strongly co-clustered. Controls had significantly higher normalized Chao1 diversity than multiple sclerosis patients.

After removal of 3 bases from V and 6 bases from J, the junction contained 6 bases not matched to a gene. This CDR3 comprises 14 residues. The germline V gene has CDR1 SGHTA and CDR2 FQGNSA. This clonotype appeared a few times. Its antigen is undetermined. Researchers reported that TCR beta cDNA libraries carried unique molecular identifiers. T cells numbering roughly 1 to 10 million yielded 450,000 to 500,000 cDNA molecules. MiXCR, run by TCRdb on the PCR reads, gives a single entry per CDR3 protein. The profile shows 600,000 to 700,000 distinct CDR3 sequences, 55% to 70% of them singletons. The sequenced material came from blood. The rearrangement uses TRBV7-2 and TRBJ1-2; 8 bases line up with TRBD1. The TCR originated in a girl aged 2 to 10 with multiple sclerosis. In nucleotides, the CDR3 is TGTGCCAGCAGCTTTCCGACAGGGGCGCATGGCTACACCTTC. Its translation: CASSFPTGAHGYTF.